Reported below is one T cell receptor (beta chain). No conserved phenylalanine or tryptophan ends this CDR3, so it is likely a read error. This sample was taken from a study of blood T cells in healthy people across ages. Study-level information: Per two T cells, about one barcoded beta molecule was captured through template switching.

A second PCR, run for roughly 6 to 11 cycles, used a sample-barcoded 5' primer plus a J-beta primer mix. TCRdb passed the 5' RACE reads through MiXCR, listing each CDR3 protein once. The table has around 1,000,000 distinct CDR3 sequences, under 30% seen once; the top ten hold about 0.72%. V lost 1 base to trimming and J lost 0 bases, with 11 bases between them. Germline lookup yields CDR1 SGHRS and CDR2 YFSETQ. CDR3 size: 16 residues. Each donor's blood draw was approximately 10 milliliters of peripheral blood. The same sample was also used in a study of T cells of mothers and their children.

The rearrangement uses TRBV5-1 and TRBJ2-1; D not certain. This clonotype was obtained from a girl aged 2 to 9 in good health. Sequenced sample: blood. In nucleotides, the CDR3 is TGCGCCAGCAGCTTGAATCTGGGTAGCTCCTACAATGAGCAGTTCCTC. This sequence encodes CASSLNLGSSYNEQFL.